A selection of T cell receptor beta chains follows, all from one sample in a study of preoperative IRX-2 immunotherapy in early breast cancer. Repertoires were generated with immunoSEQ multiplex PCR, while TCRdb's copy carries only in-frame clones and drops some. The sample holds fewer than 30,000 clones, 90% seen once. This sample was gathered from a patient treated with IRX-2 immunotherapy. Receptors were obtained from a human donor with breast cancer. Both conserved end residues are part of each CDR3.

CASSPRTSGGGEQYF	TRBJ2-7	TRBV18
CASSVEASRTDTQYF	TRBJ2-3	TRBV9
CASRLEGSNTEAFF	TRBJ1-1	TRBV2
CASSLRIGYTF	TRBJ1-2	TRBV7-2
CASSVYGSTDTQYF	TRBJ2-3	TRBV9
CASSSQGGADTQYF	TRBJ2-3	TRBV5-1
CASSYGTGGGYEQYF	TRBJ2-7	TRBV6-5
CASSFGTRGENQPQHF	TRBJ1-5	TRBV28
CASSLSGMGTKAYEQYF	TRBJ2-7	TRBV27
CASNGGGGSYEQYF	TRBJ2-7	TRBV30
CASSWWGDYEQYF	TRBJ2-7	TRBV7-2